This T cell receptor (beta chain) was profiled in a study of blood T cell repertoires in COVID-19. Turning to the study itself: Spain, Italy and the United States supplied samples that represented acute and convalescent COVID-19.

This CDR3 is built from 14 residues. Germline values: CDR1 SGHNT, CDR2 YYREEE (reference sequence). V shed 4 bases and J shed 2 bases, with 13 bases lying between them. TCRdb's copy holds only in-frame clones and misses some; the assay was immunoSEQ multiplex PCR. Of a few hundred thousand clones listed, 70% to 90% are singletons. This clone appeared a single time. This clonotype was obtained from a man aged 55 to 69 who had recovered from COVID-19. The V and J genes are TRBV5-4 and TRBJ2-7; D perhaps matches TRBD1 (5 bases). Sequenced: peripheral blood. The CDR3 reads CASSLGQKPYEQYF. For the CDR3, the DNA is TGTGCCAGCAGCCTAGGACAAAAACCCTACGAGCAGTACTTC.